This T cell receptor beta chain was retrieved from a study of early T cells in non-severe SARS-CoV-2 infection. Looking at the study overall: Bulk RNA from unsorted whole blood was sequenced; chains were unpaired. The study's findings and limits: The matching step, a VDJdb search, favored anti-spike CD8 responses and missed private and CD4 specificities.

The J segment lost 6 bases and the V segment lost 4 bases, leaving 8 bases of the junction unmatched. Germline V CDR1 and CDR2: SGDLS, YYNGEE. The CDR3 covers 16 residues. The table lists this clonotype with many counts. Its target is not known. The TCR library protocol attached unique molecular identifiers to the individual cDNA molecules. TCRdb fed the 5' RACE reads into MiXCR, producing one record per CDR3 protein. The profile shows 65,000 to 95,000 distinct CDR3 sequences, approximately 16% of them singletons. The receptor was derived from an adult who was a healthcare worker with PCR-confirmed SARS-CoV-2 infection or an uninfected control (not recorded which). The rearrangement joins TRBV9 to TRBJ2-1; TRBD2 aligns across 12 bases. Sequenced sample: whole blood. The CDR3 nucleotides read TGTGCCAGCAGCACTGGCGGGGGACTAGCGGGCAATGAGCAGTTCTTC. This codes for CASSTGGGLAGNEQFF.